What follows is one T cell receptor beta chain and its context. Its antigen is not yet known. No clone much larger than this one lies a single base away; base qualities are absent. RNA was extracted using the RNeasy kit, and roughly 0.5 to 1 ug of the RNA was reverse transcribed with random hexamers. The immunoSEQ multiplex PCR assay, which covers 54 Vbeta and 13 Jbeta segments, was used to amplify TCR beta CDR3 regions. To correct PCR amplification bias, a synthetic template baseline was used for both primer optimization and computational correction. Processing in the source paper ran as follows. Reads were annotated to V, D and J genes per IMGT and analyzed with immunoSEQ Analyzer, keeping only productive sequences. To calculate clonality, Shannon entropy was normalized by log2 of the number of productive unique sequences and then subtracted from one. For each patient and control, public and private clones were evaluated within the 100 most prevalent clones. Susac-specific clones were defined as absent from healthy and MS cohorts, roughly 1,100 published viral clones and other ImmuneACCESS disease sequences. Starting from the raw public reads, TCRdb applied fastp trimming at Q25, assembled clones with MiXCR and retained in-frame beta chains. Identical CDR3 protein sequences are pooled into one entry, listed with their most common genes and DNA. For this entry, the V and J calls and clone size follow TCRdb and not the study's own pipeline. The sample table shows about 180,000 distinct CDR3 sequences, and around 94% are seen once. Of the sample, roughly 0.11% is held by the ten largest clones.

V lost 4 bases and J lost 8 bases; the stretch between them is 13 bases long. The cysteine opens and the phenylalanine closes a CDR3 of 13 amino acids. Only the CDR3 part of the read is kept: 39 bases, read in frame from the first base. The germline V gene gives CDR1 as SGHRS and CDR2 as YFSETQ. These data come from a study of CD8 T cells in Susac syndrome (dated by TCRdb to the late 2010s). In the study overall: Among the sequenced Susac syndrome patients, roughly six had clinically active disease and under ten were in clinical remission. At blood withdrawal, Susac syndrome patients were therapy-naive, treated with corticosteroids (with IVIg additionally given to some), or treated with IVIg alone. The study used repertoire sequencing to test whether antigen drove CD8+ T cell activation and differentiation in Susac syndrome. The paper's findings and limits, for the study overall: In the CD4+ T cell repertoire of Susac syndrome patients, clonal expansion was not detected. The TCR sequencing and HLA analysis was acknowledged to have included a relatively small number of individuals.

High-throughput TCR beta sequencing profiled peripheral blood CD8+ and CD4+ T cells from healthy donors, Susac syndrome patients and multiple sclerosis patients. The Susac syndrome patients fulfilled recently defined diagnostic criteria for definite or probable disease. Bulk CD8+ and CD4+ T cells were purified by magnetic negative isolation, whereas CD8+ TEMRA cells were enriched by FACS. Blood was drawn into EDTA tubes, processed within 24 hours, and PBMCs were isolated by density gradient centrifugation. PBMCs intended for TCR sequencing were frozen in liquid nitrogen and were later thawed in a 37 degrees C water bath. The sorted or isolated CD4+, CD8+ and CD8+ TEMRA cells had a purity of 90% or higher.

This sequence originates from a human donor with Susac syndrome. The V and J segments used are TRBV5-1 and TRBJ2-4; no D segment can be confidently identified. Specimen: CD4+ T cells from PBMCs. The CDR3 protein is CASSISEPDIQYF. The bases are TGCGCCAGCAGCATCTCCGAACCGGACATTCAGTACTTC.